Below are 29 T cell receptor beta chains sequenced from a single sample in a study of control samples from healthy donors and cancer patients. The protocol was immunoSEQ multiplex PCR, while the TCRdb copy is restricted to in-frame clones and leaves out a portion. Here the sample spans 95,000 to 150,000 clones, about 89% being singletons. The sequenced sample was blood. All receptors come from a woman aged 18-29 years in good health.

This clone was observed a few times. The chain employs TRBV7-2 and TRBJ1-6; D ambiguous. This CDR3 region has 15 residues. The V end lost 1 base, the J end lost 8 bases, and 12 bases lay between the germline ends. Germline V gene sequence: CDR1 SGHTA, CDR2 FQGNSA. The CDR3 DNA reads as TGTGCCAGCAGCTTAGATGCTTTGTTGTATTCACCCCTCCACTTT. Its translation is CASSLDALLYSPLHF.

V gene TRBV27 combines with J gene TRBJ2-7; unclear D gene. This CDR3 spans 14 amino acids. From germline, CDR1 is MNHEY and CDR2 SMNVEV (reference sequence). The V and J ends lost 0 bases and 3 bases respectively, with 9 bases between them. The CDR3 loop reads CASSLSPRYYEQYF. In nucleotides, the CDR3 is TGTGCCAGCAGTTTATCGCCTCGTTACTACGAGCAGTACTTC.

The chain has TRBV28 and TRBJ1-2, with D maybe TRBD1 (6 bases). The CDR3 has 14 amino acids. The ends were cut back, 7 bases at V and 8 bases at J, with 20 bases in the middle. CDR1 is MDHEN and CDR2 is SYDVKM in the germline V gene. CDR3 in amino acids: CASKAGGGGRGYTF. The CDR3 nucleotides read TGTGCCAGCAAGGCCGGAGGGGGGGGCAGAGGCTACACCTTC.

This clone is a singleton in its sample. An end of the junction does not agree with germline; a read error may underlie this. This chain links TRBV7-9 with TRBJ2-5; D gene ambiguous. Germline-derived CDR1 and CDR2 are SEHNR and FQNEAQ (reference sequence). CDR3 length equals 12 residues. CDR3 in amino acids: CASSFGMTVKDF. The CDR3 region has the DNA TGTGCCAGCAGCTTTGGGATGACTGTCAAAGACTTC.

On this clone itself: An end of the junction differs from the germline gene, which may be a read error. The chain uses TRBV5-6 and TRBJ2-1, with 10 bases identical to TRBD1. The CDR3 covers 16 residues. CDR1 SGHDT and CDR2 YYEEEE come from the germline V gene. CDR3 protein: CASSLRPGTGEGAWLF. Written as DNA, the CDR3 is TGTGCCAGCAGCTTGCGGCCCGGGACAGGGGAAGGTGCATGGCTCTTC.

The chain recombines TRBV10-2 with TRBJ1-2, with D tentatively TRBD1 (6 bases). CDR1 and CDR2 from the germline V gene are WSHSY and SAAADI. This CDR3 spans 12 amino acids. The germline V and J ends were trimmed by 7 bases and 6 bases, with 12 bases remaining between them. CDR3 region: CASKGTGNGYTF. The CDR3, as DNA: TGCGCCAGCAAAGGAACAGGGAATGGCTACACCTTC.

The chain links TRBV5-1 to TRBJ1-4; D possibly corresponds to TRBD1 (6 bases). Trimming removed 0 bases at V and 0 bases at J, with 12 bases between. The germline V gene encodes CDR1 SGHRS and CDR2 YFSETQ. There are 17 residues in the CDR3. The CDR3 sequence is CASSLEGGRATNEKLFF. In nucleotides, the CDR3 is TGCGCCAGCAGCTTGGAAGGGGGGCGGGCAACTAATGAAAAACTGTTTTTT. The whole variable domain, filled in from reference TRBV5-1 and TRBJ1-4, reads KAGVTQTPRYLIKTRGQQVTLSCSPISGHRSVSWYQQTPGQGLQFLFEYFSETQRNKGNFPGRFSGRQFSNSRSEMNVSTLELGDSALYLCASSLEGGRATNEKLFFGSGTQLSVL.

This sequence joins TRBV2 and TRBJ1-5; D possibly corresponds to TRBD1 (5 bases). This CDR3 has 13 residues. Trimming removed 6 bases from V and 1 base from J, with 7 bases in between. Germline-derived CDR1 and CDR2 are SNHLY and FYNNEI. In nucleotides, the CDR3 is TGTGCCAGCAGAGGGGACAGCAATCAGCCCCAGCATTTT. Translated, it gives CASRGDSNQPQHF.

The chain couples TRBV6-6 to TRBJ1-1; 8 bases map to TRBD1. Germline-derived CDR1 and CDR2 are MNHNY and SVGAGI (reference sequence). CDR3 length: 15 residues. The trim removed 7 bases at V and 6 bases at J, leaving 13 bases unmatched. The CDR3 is CASTLVRGTGAEAFF. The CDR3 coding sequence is TGTGCCAGCACTTTGGTTAGGGGGACAGGAGCTGAAGCTTTCTTT.

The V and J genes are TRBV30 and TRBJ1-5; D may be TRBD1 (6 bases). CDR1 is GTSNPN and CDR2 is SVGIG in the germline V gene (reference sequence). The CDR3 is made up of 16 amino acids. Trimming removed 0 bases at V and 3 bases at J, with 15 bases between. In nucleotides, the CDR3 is TGTGCCTGGAGTGTACGGTCAGGGGCTCTCAATCAGCCCCAGCATTTT. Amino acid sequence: CAWSVRSGALNQPQHF.

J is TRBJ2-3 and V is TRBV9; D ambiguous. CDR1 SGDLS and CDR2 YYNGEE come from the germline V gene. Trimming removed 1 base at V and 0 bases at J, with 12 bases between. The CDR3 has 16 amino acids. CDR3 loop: CASSVFEASSTDTQYF. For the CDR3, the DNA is TGTGCCAGCAGCGTATTTGAAGCATCCAGCACAGATACGCAGTATTTT.

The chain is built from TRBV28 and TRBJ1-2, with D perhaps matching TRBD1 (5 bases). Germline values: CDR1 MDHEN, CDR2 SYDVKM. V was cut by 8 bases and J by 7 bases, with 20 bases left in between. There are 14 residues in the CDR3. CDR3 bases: TGTGCCAGCCGATCTTGGCGGCAGGGTGGTGGCTACACCTTC. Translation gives CASRSWRQGGGYTF.

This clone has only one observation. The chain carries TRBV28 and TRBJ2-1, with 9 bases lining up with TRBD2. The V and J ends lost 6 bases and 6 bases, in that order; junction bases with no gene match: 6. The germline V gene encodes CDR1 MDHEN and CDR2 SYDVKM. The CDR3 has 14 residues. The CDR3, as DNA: TGTGCCAGCAGATCGGCTAGCGGGGCCAATGAGCAGTTCTTC. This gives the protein CASRSASGANEQFF. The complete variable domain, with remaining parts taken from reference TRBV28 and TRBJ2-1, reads DVKVTQSSRYLVKRTGEKVFLECVQDMDHENMFWYRQDPGLGLRLIYFSYDVKMKEKGDIPEGYSVSREKKERFSLILESASTNQTSMYLCASRSASGANEQFFGPGTRLTVL.

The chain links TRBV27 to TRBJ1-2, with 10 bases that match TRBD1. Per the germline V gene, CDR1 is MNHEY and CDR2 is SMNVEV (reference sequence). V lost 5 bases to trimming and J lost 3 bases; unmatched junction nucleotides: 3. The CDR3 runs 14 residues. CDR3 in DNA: TGTGCCAGCAGTGCGGACAGGGGGGACTATGGCTACACCTTC. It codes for CASSADRGDYGYTF.

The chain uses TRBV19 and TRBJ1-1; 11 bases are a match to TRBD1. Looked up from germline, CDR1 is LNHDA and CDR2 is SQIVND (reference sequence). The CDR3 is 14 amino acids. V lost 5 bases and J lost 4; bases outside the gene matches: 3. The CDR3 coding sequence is TGTGCCAGTAGTCCCGGGACAGGGGGCACTGAAGCTTTCTTT. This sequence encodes CASSPGTGGTEAFF.

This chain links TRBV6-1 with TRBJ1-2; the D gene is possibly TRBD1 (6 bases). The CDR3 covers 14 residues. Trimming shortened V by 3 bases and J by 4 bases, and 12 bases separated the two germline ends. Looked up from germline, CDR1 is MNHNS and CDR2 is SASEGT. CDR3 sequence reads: CASSEIGQSYGYTF. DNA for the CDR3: TGTGCCAGCAGTGAGATCGGACAGAGCTATGGCTACACCTTC.

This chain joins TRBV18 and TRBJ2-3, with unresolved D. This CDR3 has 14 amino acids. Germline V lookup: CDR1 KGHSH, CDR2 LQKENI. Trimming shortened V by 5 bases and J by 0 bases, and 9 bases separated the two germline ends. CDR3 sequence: CASSIQRSTDTQYF. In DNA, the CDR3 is TGTGCCAGCTCAATCCAGCGTAGCACAGATACGCAGTATTTT.

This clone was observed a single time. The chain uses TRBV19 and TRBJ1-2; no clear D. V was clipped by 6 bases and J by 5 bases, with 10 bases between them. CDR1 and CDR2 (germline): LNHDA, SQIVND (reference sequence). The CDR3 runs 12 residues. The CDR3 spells CASSVVGYGYTF. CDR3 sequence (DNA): TGTGCCAGTAGCGTAGTCGGGTATGGCTACACCTTC.

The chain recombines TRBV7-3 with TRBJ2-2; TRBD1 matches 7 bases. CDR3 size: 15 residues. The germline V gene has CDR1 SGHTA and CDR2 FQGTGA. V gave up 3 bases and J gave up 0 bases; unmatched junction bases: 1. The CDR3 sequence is CASSFDRANTGELFF. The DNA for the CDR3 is TGTGCCAGCAGCTTTGACAGGGCGAACACCGGGGAGCTGTTTTTT.

CDR3: CASSLRNRGQAYEQYF. The CDR3 DNA is TGTGCCAGCAGTTTACGAAACAGGGGTCAGGCCTACGAGCAGTACTTC. The genes are TRBV27 and TRBJ2-7, with TRBD1 matching over 7 bases. Losses at the gene ends were 2 bases for V and 2 bases for J; bases not matched to a gene: 9. Germline V gene sequence: CDR1 MNHEY, CDR2 SMNVEV (reference sequence). The CDR3 has 16 amino acids.

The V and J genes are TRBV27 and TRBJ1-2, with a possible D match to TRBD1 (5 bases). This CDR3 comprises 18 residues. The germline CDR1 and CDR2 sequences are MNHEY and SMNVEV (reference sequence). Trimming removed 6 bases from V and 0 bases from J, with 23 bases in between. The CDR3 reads CASRPSTEHKRSNYGYTF. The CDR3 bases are TGTGCCAGCAGACCTTCGACAGAACATAAACGCTCTAACTATGGCTACACCTTC.

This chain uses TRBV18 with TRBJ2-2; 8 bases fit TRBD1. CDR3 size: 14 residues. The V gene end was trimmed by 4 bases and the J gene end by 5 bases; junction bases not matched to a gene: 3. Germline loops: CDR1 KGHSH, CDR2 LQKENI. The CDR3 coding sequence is TGTGCCAGCTCACGAAACAGGGGGACCGGGGAGCTGTTTTTT. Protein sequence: CASSRNRGTGELFF.

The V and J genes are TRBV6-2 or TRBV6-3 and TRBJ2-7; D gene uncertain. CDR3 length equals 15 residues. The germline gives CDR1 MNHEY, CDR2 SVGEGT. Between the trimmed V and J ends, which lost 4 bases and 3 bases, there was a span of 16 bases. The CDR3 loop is CASSSSKDPHYEQYF. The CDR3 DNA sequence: TGTGCCAGCAGTTCATCAAAGGACCCTCACTACGAGCAGTACTTC.

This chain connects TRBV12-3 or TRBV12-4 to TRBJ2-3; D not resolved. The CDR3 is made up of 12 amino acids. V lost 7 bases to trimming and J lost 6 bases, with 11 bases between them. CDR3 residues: CASTPSADTQYF. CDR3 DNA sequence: TGTGCCAGCACCCCCTCGGCGGATACGCAGTATTTT.

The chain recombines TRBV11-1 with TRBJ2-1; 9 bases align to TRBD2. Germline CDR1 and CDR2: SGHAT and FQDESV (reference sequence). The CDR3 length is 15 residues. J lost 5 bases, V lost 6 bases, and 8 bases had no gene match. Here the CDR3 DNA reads TGTGCCAGCAGTGATAGACTAGCGGTAAACAATGAGCAGTTCTTC. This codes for CASSDRLAVNNEQFF.

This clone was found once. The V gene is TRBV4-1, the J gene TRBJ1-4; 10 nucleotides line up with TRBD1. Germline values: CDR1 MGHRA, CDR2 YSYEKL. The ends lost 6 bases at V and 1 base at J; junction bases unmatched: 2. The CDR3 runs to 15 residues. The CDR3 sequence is CASRGTGETNEKLFF. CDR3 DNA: TGCGCCAGCAGGGGGACAGGGGAAACTAATGAAAAACTGTTTTTT.

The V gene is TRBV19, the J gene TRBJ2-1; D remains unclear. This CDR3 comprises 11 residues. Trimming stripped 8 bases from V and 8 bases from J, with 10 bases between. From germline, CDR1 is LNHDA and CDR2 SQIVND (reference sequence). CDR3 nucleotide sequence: TGTGCCAGTGCCGCCAGCTATGAGCAGTTCTTC. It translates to CASAASYEQFF. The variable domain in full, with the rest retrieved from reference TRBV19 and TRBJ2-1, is DGGITQSPKYLFRKEGQNVTLSCEQNLNHDAMYWYRQDPGQGLRLIYYSQIVNDFQKGDIAEGYSVSREKKESFPLTVTSAQKNPTAFYLCASAASYEQFFGPGTRLTVL.

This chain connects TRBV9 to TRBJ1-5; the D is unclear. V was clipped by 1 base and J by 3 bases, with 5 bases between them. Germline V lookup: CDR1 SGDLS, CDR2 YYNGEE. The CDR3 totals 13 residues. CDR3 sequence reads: CASSVNPNQPQHF. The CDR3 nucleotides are TGTGCCAGCAGCGTAAACCCCAATCAGCCCCAGCATTTT.

The CDR3 bases are TGTGCCAGCAGTTACGGAAGGGGAAACTATGGCTACACCTTC. This sequence encodes CASSYGRGNYGYTF. The rearrangement joins TRBV6-2 or TRBV6-3 to TRBJ1-2; D possibly corresponds to TRBD1 (5 bases). Trimming stripped 2 bases from V and 2 bases from J, with 9 bases between. CDR1 MNHEY and CDR2 SVGEGT come from the germline V gene. This CDR3 region has 14 residues.